Sequencing of this T cell receptor beta chain was carried out in a study of blood T cell repertoires in COVID-19. Across the study: In each case, the material was cDNA or gDNA derived from T cells, B-cell-depleted T cells, or PBMCs.

Seattle researchers signed up patients amid active infection and tracked them longitudinally. As handled by the study authors: Reference gene primer amplification gave nucleated cell count estimates. TCRdb's table, derived via immunoSEQ multiplex PCR, lists solely in-frame clones and lacks some. V and J calls and clone size are as listed in that table; D and trimming were resolved from the DNA. Altogether approximately 320,000 clones are present, over 85% being singletons, with the ten largest covering roughly 11%. The sequencing sample was made of peripheral blood. This sequence originates from a woman between 25 and 40 years old with COVID-19, enrolled during active disease.

The CDR3 reads CASSSGTGLSYEQYF. CDR3 coding DNA: TGTGCCAGTAGTTCGGGGACAGGGCTTTCTTACGAGCAGTACTTC. The V and J genes are TRBV19 and TRBJ2-7; 9 nucleotides match TRBD1. CDR1 is LNHDA and CDR2 is SQIVND in the germline V gene (reference sequence). With 5 bases clipped from V and 4 bases from J, the junction kept 9 bases outside the gene matches. This CDR3 is built from 15 residues.